This TCR beta chain derives from a study of CD8+CD57+ T cells in acquired aplastic anemia. V was cut by 3 bases and J by 6 bases, with 15 bases left in between. The CDR3 covers 15 residues. Per the germline V gene, CDR1 is LNHDA and CDR2 is SQIVND (reference sequence). This clonotype has a handful of counts. Genomic DNA, the template, was used for profiling of the TCR beta VDJ and CDR3. MiXCR, run by TCRdb on the reads, gives a single entry per CDR3 protein. The data show about 48,000 distinct CDR3 sequences, around two thirds seen once. The V call is TRBV19, the J call TRBJ1-5; no clear D. This clonotype was obtained from a human donor in good health, serving as a control. What was sequenced was sorted CD4+, CD8+, or CD8+CD57+ T cells (not recorded which) from PBMCs. CDR3 in amino acids: CASSIRSETGQPQHF. The CDR3 bases are TGTGCCAGTAGTATTAGGTCAGAGACGGGTCAGCCCCAGCATTTT.